This T cell receptor beta chain was documented in a study of blood T cell repertoires in COVID-19. The overall study: Italy, Spain and the United States were the sources of the convalescent and acute COVID-19 samples.

In terms of age and location, participants ranged from roughly 18 to 95 years and lived in about 25 US areas. Grouping used clinical history reported by participants in a survey and questionnaire. Trimming pared 6 bases from V and 4 bases from J, leaving 9 bases between. The germline V gene encodes CDR1 LGHDT and CDR2 YNNKEL (reference sequence). The CDR3 is made up of 13 amino acids. The assay was immunoSEQ multiplex PCR, and TCRdb's table has in-frame clones only and misses some. This sample has 330,000 or so clones; about 92% occur once, and the top ten carry under 20%. V is TRBV3-1 (or the pseudogene TRBV3-2) and J is TRBJ1-4, with a possible D match to TRBD1 (6 bases). The sequencing input was PBMCs or T cells enriched from blood (not recorded which). This TCR was sampled from a woman in her twenties or thirties who had recovered from COVID-19. The CDR3 coding sequence is TGTGCCAGCAGACAGGGTTTTAATGAAAAACTGTTTTTT. It translates to CASRQGFNEKLFF.